The 22 T cell receptor beta chains below come from one sample, sequenced in a study of identifying expanded T cells in peripheral blood. The method was immunoSEQ multiplex PCR; TCRdb's version includes in-frame clones alone and lacks a portion of them. The sample has some 95,000 clones, roughly 88% seen once. The sequencing sample was made of blood. These receptors originate from a person aged 18 to 75 in good health.

The chain has TRBV6-5 and TRBJ2-7; D may be TRBD2 (5 bases). The CDR3 sequence is 14 residues long. Trimming cost V 0 bases and J 4 bases, with 10 bases left between them. From germline, CDR1 is MNHEY and CDR2 SVGAGI. CDR3: CASSYSLTKYEQYF. CDR3 nucleotide sequence: TGTGCCAGCAGTTACTCGTTGACTAAATACGAGCAGTACTTC.

This clone is a singleton in its sample. The CDR3 DNA follows: TGCAGCGTAGTAAAGGTTGGGAATGAGCAGTTCTTC. As protein: CSVVKVGNEQFF. The chain links TRBV29-1 to TRBJ2-1; D gene ambiguous. This CDR3 is built from 12 residues. Germline values: CDR1 SQVTM, CDR2 ANQGSEA. With 6 bases removed from V and 7 bases from J, the gap between germline ends came to 13 bases.

The J gene is TRBJ2-7, the V gene TRBV5-5, with D perhaps matching TRBD2 (5 bases). Trimming cost V 0 bases and J 4 bases, with 17 bases left between them. The CDR3 totals 16 residues. Germline CDR1 and CDR2: SGHKS and YYEKEE (reference sequence). The CDR3 reads CASSLARVPRGYEQYF. The DNA of the CDR3 is TGTGCCAGCAGCTTGGCGAGGGTCCCCCGCGGTTACGAGCAGTACTTC.

This clone appeared many times. The chain joins TRBV9 to TRBJ2-1; 9 positions agree with TRBD1. Germline CDR1 and CDR2: SGDLS and YYNGEE. This CDR3 is built from 15 residues. V was clipped by 0 bases and J by 7 bases; unmatched bases: 5. The CDR3, as DNA: TGTGCCAGCAGCGTAGAGGGACAGGGCGGTAATGAGCAGTTCTTC. Amino acid sequence: CASSVEGQGGNEQFF.

This chain joins TRBV2 and TRBJ1-5; D is undetermined. CDR3 length: 15 amino acids. Germline assignment: CDR1 SNHLY and CDR2 FYNNEI. Between the trimmed V and J ends, which lost 6 bases and 0 bases, there was a span of 12 bases. The CDR3 spells CASSAPGYSNQPQHF. The DNA for the CDR3 is TGTGCCAGCAGCGCCCCAGGATATAGCAATCAGCCCCAGCATTTT. The full variable domain, rest sourced from reference TRBV2 and TRBJ1-5, is EPEVTQTPSHQVTQMGQEVILRCVPISNHLYFYWYRQILGQKVEFLVSFYNNEISEKSEIFDDQFSVERPDGSNFTLKIRSTKLEDSAMYFCASSAPGYSNQPQHFGDGTRLSIL.

The chain employs TRBV15 and TRBJ1-1; D is undetermined. Trimming took 8 bases from V and 4 from J, leaving 11 bases between them. CDR1 and CDR2 (germline): LNHNV, YYDKDF (reference sequence). The length of the CDR3 is 12 residues. For the CDR3, the DNA is TGTGCCACCGGTTTAAAAAGCACTGAAGCTTTCTTT. Protein sequence: CATGLKSTEAFF.

This clone was seen only once. This rearrangement joins TRBV25-1 to TRBJ2-3, with D uncertain. From germline, CDR1 is MGHDK and CDR2 SYGVNS. V lost 1 base to trimming and J lost 5 bases, with 4 bases between them. The CDR3 contains 12 residues. This CDR3 is CASSESLDTQYF. CDR3 nucleotide sequence: TGTGCCAGCAGTGAATCTCTAGATACGCAGTATTTT.

V and J are TRBV21-1 and TRBJ1-2; the D call TRBD1 from the table was never checked on the DNA. TRBV21-1 is a pseudogene locus. This CDR3 has 14 residues. CDR3 region: CASSKSAQSYGYTF. In nucleotides, the CDR3 is TGTGCCAGCAGCAAAAGTGCACAGTCCTATGGCTACACCTTC.

The count of this clone is one. The genes are TRBV7-8 and TRBJ2-1, with 10 bases that match TRBD2. Germline loops: CDR1 SGHVS, CDR2 FQNEAQ. V was clipped by 5 bases and J by 6 bases; unmatched bases: 13. The CDR3 extends over 17 amino acids. CDR3 protein: CASSRQSGGLAINEQFF. CDR3 DNA sequence: TGTGCCAGCAGCCGGCAGAGCGGGGGACTAGCGATCAATGAGCAGTTCTTC.

The rearrangement uses TRBV7-8 and TRBJ1-2; 8 bases are shared with TRBD1. Looked up from germline, CDR1 is SGHVS and CDR2 is FQNEAQ. The CDR3 covers 15 residues. The V segment lost 4 bases and the J segment 1 base; nucleotides outside the gene matches: 5. CDR3 bases: TGTGCCAGCAGCTGGACAGGGACAGATAACTATGGCTACACCTTC. This encodes CASSWTGTDNYGYTF.

The chain joins TRBV7-9 to TRBJ2-5; D gene unclear. This CDR3 has 14 amino acids. Germline lookup yields CDR1 SEHNR and CDR2 FQNEAQ (reference sequence). V lost 1 base to trimming and J lost 5 bases, with 11 bases between them. The CDR3 region is CASSLVAAEETQYF. CDR3 sequence (DNA): TGTGCCAGCAGCTTAGTGGCTGCCGAGGAGACCCAGTACTTC.

Only one count was recorded for this clone. The chain joins TRBV19 to TRBJ1-5, with D unresolved. Per the germline V gene, CDR1 is LNHDA and CDR2 is SQIVND (reference sequence). V lost 1 base and J lost 6, with 4 bases in between. The CDR3 runs to 12 residues. CDR3 amino acids: CASSIGFQPQHF. The CDR3, as DNA: TGTGCCAGTAGTATAGGGTTTCAGCCCCAGCATTTT.

CDR3 in amino acids: CASRSGGANEKLFF. In DNA, the CDR3 is TGTGCCAGCAGGAGCGGTGGGGCTAATGAAAAACTGTTTTTT. The genes are TRBV27 and TRBJ1-4; D remains ambiguous. The germline V gene encodes CDR1 MNHEY and CDR2 SMNVEV (reference sequence). V was cut by 6 bases and J by 3 bases, with 11 bases left in between. The CDR3 runs 14 residues.

V gene TRBV9 combines with J gene TRBJ2-1; 10 bases agree with TRBD1. J lost 3 bases, V lost 3 bases, and 3 bases had no gene match. CDR1 is SGDLS and CDR2 is YYNGEE in the germline V gene. The CDR3 totals 15 residues. CDR3 bases: TGTGCCAGCAGCGGACAGGGGGCAAGCTACAATGAGCAGTTCTTC. This gives the protein CASSGQGASYNEQFF.

The V and J genes are TRBV11-3 and TRBJ1-2; 7 bases align to TRBD1. With V trimmed by 6 bases and J by 7 bases, 11 bases remained unmatched. Per germline, CDR1 SGHNT and CDR2 YENEEA. This CDR3 spans 14 amino acids. DNA of the CDR3: TGTGCCAGCAGTGCGACAGGGACGATCAGTGGCTACACCTTC. Amino acids: CASSATGTISGYTF.

The chain links TRBV5-3 to TRBJ1-3, with 7 bases fitting TRBD1. TRBV5-3 is designated an ORF whose function remains uncertain. V dropped 4 bases and J dropped 4; count of bases not matched to a gene: 8. This CDR3 comprises 15 residues. CDR3 DNA: TGTGCCAGAAGCCGTGGACAGGTGCGGGGAAACACCATATATTTT. Translating it yields CARSRGQVRGNTIYF.

V is TRBV30 and J is TRBJ2-1; D unresolved. This CDR3 is 16 amino acids long. Deletions cut 3 bases from V and 5 bases from J, with 20 bases between. From germline, CDR1 is GTSNPN and CDR2 SVGIG (reference sequence). CDR3 in DNA: TGTGCCTGGAGGGCTAACGGACGGTCGTTTAACAATGAGCAGTTCTTC. Its protein product is CAWRANGRSFNNEQFF.

This clone was counted a single time. The rearrangement uses TRBV10-2 and TRBJ1-4; D is unclear. V lost 2 bases and J 7 bases, leaving 5 bases between the germline ends. Germline V gene sequence: CDR1 WSHSY, CDR2 SAAADI. This CDR3 is built from 12 residues. CDR3 residues: CASSEVGEKLFF. The CDR3, as DNA: TGCGCCAGCAGTGAGGTGGGTGAAAAACTGTTTTTT.

The chain carries TRBV5-1 and TRBJ1-5; D not certain. CDR1 is SGHRS and CDR2 is YFSETQ in the germline V gene. V shed 0 bases and J shed 5 bases, with 6 bases lying between them. This CDR3 has 13 amino acids. In DNA form, the CDR3 reads TGCGCCAGCAGCTTGGATCCTGATCAGCCCCAGCATTTT. Its protein is CASSLDPDQPQHF.

This rearrangement joins TRBV4-2 to TRBJ2-1, with D possibly TRBD2 on 6 matching bases. Germline V gene data show CDR1 as LGHNA and CDR2 as YNFKEQ. There are 13 residues in the CDR3. Trimming shortened V by 3 bases and J by 4 bases, and 7 bases separated the two germline ends. The CDR3 nucleotides are TGTGCCAGCAGCCAGGGACTGTACAATGAGCAGTTCTTC. It encodes CASSQGLYNEQFF.

The J gene is TRBJ2-3, the V gene TRBV5-4; 7 positions agree with TRBD2. Germline CDR1 reads SGHNT; CDR2 reads YYREEE (reference sequence). This CDR3 is 15 amino acids long. Trimming removed 0 bases from V and 6 bases from J; junction bases left unmatched: 7. Here the CDR3 DNA reads TGTGCCAGCAGCTTGGAGGCGGGAGATTTTGATACGCAGTATTTT. Protein: CASSLEAGDFDTQYF.

The chain combines TRBV7-9 with TRBJ2-1, with unresolved D. The germline V and J ends were trimmed by 1 base and 6 bases, with 10 bases remaining between them. This CDR3 has 14 residues. CDR1 is SEHNR and CDR2 is FQNEAQ in the germline V gene (reference sequence). The CDR3 region is CASSLVSILNEQFF. Here the CDR3 DNA reads TGTGCCAGCAGCTTAGTCAGTATACTCAATGAGCAGTTCTTC. The variable domain in full, with the rest retrieved from reference TRBV7-9 and TRBJ2-1, is DTGVSQNPRHKITKRGQNVTFRCDPISEHNRLYWYRQTLGQGPEFLTYFQNEAQLEKSRLLSDRFSAERPKGSFSTLEIQRTEQGDSAMYLCASSLVSILNEQFFGPGTRLTVL.